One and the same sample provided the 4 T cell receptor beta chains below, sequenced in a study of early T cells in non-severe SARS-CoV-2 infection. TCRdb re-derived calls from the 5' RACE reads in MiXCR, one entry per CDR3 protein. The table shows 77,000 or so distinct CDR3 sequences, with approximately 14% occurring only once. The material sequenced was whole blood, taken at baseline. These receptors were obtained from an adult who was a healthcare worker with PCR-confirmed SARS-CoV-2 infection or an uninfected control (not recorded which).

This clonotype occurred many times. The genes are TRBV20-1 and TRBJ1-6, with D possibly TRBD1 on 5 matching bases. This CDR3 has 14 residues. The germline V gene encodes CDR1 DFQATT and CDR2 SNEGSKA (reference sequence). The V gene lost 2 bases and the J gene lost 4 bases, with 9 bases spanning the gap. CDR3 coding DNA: TGCAGTGCTAGACACAGGAGATATAATTCACCCCTCCACTTT. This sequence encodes CSARHRRYNSPLHF.

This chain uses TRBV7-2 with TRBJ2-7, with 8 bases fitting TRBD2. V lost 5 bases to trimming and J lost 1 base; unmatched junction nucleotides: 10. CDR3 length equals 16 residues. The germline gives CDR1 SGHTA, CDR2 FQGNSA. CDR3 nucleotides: TGTGCCAGCAGCGCACCGGCGGGGGGCGTGTCCTACGAGCAGTACTTC. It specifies CASSAPAGGVSYEQYF.

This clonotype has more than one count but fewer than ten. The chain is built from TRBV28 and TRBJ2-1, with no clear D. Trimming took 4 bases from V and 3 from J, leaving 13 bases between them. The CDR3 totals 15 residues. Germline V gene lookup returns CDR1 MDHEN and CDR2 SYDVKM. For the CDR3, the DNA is TGTGCCAGCAGTTCACCCGACTCTTTCTACAATGAGCAGTTCTTC. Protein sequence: CASSSPDSFYNEQFF.

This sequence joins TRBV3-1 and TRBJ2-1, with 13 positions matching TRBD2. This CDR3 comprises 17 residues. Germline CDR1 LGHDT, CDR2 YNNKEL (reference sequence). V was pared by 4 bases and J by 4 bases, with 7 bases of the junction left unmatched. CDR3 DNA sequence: TGTGCCAGCAGCCCGATACTAGCGGGAGGGACTTACAATGAGCAGTTCTTC. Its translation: CASSPILAGGTYNEQFF.